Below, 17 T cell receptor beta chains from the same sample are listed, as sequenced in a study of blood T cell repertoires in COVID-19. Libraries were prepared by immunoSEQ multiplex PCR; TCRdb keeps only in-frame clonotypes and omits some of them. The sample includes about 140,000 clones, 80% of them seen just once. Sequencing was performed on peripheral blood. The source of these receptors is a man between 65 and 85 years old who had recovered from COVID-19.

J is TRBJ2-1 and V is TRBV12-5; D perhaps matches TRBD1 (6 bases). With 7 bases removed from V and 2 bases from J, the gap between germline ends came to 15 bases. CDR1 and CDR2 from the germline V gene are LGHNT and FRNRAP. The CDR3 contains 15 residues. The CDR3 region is CASAGTGTPYNEQFF. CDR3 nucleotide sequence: TGTGCTAGTGCCGGTACTGGGACACCCTACAATGAGCAGTTCTTC.

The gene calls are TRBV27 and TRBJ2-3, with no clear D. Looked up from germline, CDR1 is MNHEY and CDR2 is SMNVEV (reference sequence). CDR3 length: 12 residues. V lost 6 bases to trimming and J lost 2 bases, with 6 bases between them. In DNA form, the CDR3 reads TGTGCCAGCAGACTGAACACAGATACGCAGTATTTT. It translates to CASRLNTDTQYF.

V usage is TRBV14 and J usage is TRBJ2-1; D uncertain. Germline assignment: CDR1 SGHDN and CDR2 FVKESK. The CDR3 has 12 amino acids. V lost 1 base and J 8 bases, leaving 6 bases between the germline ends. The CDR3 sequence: CASSQVGDEQFF. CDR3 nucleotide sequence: TGTGCCAGCAGCCAAGTCGGAGATGAGCAGTTCTTC.

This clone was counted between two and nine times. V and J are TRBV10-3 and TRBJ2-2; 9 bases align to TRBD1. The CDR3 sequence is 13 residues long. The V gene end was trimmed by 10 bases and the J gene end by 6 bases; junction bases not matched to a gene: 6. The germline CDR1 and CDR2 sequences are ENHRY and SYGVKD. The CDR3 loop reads CATGQGNPGELFF. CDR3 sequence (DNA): TGTGCCACGGGACAGGGAAACCCCGGGGAGCTGTTTTTT.

CDR3 nucleotides: TGCGCCAGCAGCGAGGGACAGGGGGCCGGGGATACGCAGTATTTT. Its translation: CASSEGQGAGDTQYF. The chain uses TRBV10-1 and TRBJ2-3, with TRBD1 identical over 12 bases. The germline CDR1 and CDR2 sequences are WNHNN and SYGVQD (reference sequence). The CDR3 has 15 residues. With V trimmed by 6 bases and J by 6 bases, 7 bases remained unmatched.

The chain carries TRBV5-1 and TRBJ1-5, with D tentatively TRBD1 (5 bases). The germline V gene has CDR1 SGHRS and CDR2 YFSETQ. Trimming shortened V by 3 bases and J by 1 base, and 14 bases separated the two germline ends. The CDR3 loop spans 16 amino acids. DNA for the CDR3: TGCGCCAGCAGCTCTGGTGTGGGGCCGAGCAATCAGCCCCAGCATTTT. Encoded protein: CASSSGVGPSNQPQHF.

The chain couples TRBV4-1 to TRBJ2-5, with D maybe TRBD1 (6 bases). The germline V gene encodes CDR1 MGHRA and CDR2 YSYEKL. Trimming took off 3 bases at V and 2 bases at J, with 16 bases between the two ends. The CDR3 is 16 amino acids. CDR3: CASSQTLGQPQETQYF. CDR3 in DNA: TGCGCCAGCAGCCAGACCCTCGGACAGCCTCAAGAGACCCAGTACTTC.

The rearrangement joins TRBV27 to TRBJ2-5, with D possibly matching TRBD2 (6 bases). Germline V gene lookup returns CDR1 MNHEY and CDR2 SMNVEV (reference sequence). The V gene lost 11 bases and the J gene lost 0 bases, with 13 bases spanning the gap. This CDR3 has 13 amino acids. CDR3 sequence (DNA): TGTGCCGCCGGGTGGGGGGACCAAGAGACCCAGTACTTC. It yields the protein CAAGWGDQETQYF.

The CDR3 DNA reads TGTGCTAGTGGTTTCTCGGCAGGTGGGTACGACACTGAAGCTTTCTTT. Protein product: CASGFSAGGYDTEAFF. J is TRBJ1-1 and V is TRBV12-5; D is uncertain. This CDR3 comprises 16 residues. Germline CDR1 LGHNT, CDR2 FRNRAP. Trimming stripped 3 bases from V and 3 bases from J, with 17 bases between.

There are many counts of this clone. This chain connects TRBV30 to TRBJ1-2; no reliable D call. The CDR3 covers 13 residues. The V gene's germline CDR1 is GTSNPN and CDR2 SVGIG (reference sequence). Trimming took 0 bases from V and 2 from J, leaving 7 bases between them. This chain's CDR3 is CAWSVNLNYGYTF. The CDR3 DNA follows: TGTGCCTGGAGTGTAAACTTGAACTATGGCTACACCTTC.

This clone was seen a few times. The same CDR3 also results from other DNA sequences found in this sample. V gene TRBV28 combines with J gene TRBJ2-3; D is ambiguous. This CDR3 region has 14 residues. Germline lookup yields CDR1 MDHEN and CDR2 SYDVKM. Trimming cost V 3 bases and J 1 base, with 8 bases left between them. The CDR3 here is CASSFLSGTDTQYF. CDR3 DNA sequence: TGTGCCAGCAGTTTTCTATCCGGCACAGATACGCAGTATTTT.

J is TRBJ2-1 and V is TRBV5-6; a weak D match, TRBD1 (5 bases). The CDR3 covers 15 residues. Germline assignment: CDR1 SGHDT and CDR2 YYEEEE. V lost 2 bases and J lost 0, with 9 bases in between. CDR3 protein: CASSFRVSSYNEQFF. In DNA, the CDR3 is TGTGCCAGCAGCTTCAGGGTAAGCTCCTACAATGAGCAGTTCTTC. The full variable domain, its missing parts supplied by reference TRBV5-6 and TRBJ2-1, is DAGVTQSPTHLIKTRGQQVTLRCSPKSGHDTVSWYQQALGQGPQFIFQYYEEEERQRGNFPDRFSGHQFPNYSSELNVNALLLGDSALYLCASSFRVSSYNEQFFGPGTRLTVL.

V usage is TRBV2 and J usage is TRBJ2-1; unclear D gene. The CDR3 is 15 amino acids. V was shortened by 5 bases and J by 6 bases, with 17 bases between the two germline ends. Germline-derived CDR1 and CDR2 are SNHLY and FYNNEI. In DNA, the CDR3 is TGTGCCAGCAGTATAACCGGGTCTCGAAGCAATGAGCAGTTCTTC. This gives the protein CASSITGSRSNEQFF.

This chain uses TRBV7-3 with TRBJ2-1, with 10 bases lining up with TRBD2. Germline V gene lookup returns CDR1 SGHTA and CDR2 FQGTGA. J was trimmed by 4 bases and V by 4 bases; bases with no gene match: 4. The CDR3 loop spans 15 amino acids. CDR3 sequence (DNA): TGTGCCAGCAGCTCATGGACTAGCGGTTACAATGAGCAGTTCTTC. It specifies CASSSWTSGYNEQFF.

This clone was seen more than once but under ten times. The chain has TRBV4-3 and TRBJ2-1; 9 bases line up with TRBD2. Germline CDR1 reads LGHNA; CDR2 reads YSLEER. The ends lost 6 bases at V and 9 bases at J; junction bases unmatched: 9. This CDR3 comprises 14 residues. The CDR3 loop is CASRAGGNTGEQFF. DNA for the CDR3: TGCGCCAGCAGGGCGGGAGGGAATACGGGTGAGCAGTTCTTC.

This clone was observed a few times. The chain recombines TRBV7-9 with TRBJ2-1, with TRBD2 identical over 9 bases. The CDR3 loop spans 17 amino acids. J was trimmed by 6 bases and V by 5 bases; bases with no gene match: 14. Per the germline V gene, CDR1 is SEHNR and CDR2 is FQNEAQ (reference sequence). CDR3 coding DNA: TGTGCCAGCAGCCAGGCGGGCGGGAGGGCCAGGGCCAATGAGCAGTTCTTC. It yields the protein CASSQAGGRARANEQFF.

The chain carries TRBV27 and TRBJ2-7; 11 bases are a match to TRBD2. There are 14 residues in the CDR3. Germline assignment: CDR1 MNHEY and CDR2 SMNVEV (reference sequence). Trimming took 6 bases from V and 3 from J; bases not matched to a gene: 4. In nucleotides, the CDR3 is TGTGCCAGCAGCCCAGGACTAGCGGGCTACGAGCAGTACTTC. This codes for CASSPGLAGYEQYF.